Listed below are T cell receptor beta chains from one sample, sequenced in a study of blood T cell repertoires in COVID-19. Using immunoSEQ multiplex PCR, the repertoire was profiled, and TCRdb retains in-frame clones only, with some absent. The sample includes 310,000 or so clones, 80% to 90% of them seen just once. Sample: peripheral blood. The source is a young man with COVID-19, enrolled during active disease. Each CDR3 is given with its conserved first and last residue. The D gene is left open where the match is weak.

V,D,CDR3
TRBV5-1,TRBD1,CASSGQRGQGKTYNEQFF
TRBV5-6,-,CASSLQQSGNTIYF
TRBV28,-,CASSSVTYEQYF
TRBV19,-,CASSTGRGWDEKLFF
TRBV11-3,-,CASSTDLVLGANEQFF
TRBV6-5,-,CASSYSDGGGSEQYF
TRBV18,-,CASSAQGGVDTQYF
TRBV19,-,CASSIGGNEQFF
TRBV5-6,-,CASSLYTVREQFF
TRBV10-3,TRBD1,CAISERLGTDGYTF
TRBV6-5,-,CASTGRGGEQYF
TRBV2,TRBD2,CASRPTGTSYQETQYF
TRBV7-3,TRBD1,CASSRTGGKMGYTF
TRBV10-3,TRBD2,CAISGTSGHYEQYF
TRBV28,-,CASSLTRGKDSNYGYTF
TRBV28,-,CASSLSRGALASQPQHF
TRBV11-3,TRBD1,CASSLRTGGAGETQYF
TRBV7-9,TRBD2,CASPFRRTSGSAGELFF
TRBV2,-,CASSEVQGYGYTF
TRBV6-1,TRBD2,CASKRSRGGADEQFF
TRBV7-2,TRBD1,CASRGDRGWGGYTF
TRBV7-9,TRBD1,CASSPRDSKAFF
TRBV5-6,-,CASSLAGQGSQPQHF
TRBV13,TRBD1,CASSPRTGGRYEQYF
TRBV19,-,CASMPEAISYNEQFF
TRBV6-2/TRBV6-3,-,CASSGRQDNQPQHF
TRBV7-2,TRBD1,CASSPRTGWDEQFF
TRBV7-3,TRBD1,CASSLTRDRGYEQYF
TRBV12-3/TRBV12-4,TRBD1,CASSLTGDSPLHF
TRBV7-9,-,CASSSTGGSYEQYF
TRBV19,TRBD2,CASSIASGGAFTDTQYF
TRBV9,TRBD2,CASSVGLPDGELFF
TRBV19,TRBD1,CASSQKTGGLQPQHF
TRBV27,TRBD1,CASSMGTGVSPLHF
TRBV28,-,CASSSPGNNQPQHF